These T cell receptor beta chains were read from a single sample in a study of post-analysis software for immune sequencing data. TCRdb re-called the PCR reads through MiXCR, storing one row per CDR3 protein. Of some 800,000 distinct CDR3 sequences in the sample, around 46% were seen once. Sequencing input: blood. These receptors all stem from a girl aged 5-17 years with multiple sclerosis. The CDR3 runs from the conserved cysteine through the conserved F or W. The D gene is left open where the match is weak. The size entry is marked missing in some rows and otherwise reads once, few, many or a size class.

V	D	J	size	CDR3	DNA
TRBV6-1	TRBD1	TRBJ2-7	NA	CATSRGPSYEQYF	TGTGCCACCTCGAGGGGGCCCTCCTACGAGCAGTACTTC
TRBV20-1	NA	TRBJ2-7	NA	CSARGNRIQSYEQYF	TGCAGTGCTAGGGGGAACAGGATTCAGTCCTACGAGCAGTACTTC
TRBV20-1	NA	TRBJ1-2	NA	CSVRPQNYGYTF	TGCAGTGTGAGACCCCAGAACTATGGCTACACCTTC
TRBV20-1	NA	TRBJ2-7	NA	CSARDSWTGTYEQYF	TGCAGTGCTAGAGATTCCTGGACGGGCACCTACGAGCAGTACTTC
TRBV20-1	TRBD1	TRBJ2-7	NA	CSAREGQRYTKGQYF	TGCAGTGCTAGAGAGGGACAGAGATATACGAAAGGGCAGTACTTC
TRBV7-2	TRBD1	TRBJ2-5	many	CASSLGGQQETQYF	TGTGCCAGCAGCTTAGGGGGACAGCAAGAGACCCAGTACTTC
TRBV10-3	TRBD1	TRBJ1-5	NA	CATRRTGGDQPQHF	TGTGCCACCCGTAGGACAGGGGGGGATCAGCCCCAGCATTTT
TRBV6-5	TRBD2	TRBJ2-1	NA	CASSYTTSGIGHEQFF	TGTGCCAGCAGTTATACCACTAGCGGGATTGGCCATGAGCAGTTCTTC
TRBV12-3/TRBV12-4	NA	TRBJ2-1	NA	CASSFLEYEQFF	TGTGCCAGCAGTTTCCTTGAATATGAGCAGTTCTTC
TRBV11-2	TRBD1	TRBJ2-1	few	CASSAPDRVYEQFF	TGTGCCAGCAGCGCTCCGGACAGGGTCTATGAGCAGTTCTTC
TRBV3-1	NA	TRBJ2-1	few	CASSQDRGGFYNEQFF	TGTGCCAGCAGCCAAGATCGCGGGGGCTTCTACAATGAGCAGTTCTTC
TRBV20-1	TRBD2	TRBJ2-7	NA	CSARDGTSYEQYF	TGCAGTGCTAGAGATGGGACTAGCTACGAGCAGTACTTC
TRBV5-1	NA	TRBJ1-4	NA	CASSADRVATNEKLFF	TGCGCCAGCAGCGCGGACAGAGTTGCAACTAATGAAAAACTGTTTTTT
TRBV15	NA	TRBJ1-2	NA	CATSNGPLGGYTF	TGTGCCACCAGCAACGGTCCCTTGGGCGGCTACACCTTC
TRBV29-1	NA	TRBJ1-2	NA	CSVPDPDLYGYTF	TGCAGCGTCCCTGACCCTGACCTATATGGCTACACCTTC
TRBV7-9	NA	TRBJ2-4	few	CASSLGTVQYF	TGTGCCAGCAGCCTCGGGACTGTACAGTACTTC
TRBV6-5	NA	TRBJ1-2	NA	CASSYSAASTRSYGYTF	TGTGCCAGCAGTTACTCAGCGGCATCAACCAGGTCCTATGGCTACACCTTC
TRBV6-6	NA	TRBJ2-3	NA	CASSRAETQYF	TGTGCCAGCTCTCGGGCAGAGACGCAGTATTTT
TRBV6-5	NA	TRBJ1-6	NA	CASSYSDRSPNSPLHF	TGTGCCAGCAGTTACTCAGACAGATCTCCGAATTCACCCCTCCACTTT
TRBV2	NA	TRBJ2-7	NA	CASSEGGTEQYF	TGTGCCAGCAGTGAAGGAGGGACCGAGCAGTACTTC
TRBV6-5	TRBD2	TRBJ2-3	few	CASTGRSTDTQYF	TGTGCCAGCACCGGGAGGAGCACAGATACGCAGTATTTT
TRBV12-3/TRBV12-4	TRBD2	TRBJ2-3	NA	CASTSGRSDTQYF	TGTGCGTCGACTAGCGGGAGGTCAGATACGCAGTATTTT
TRBV3-1	TRBD1	TRBJ2-7	NA	CASSQDPTGDEQYF	TGTGCCAGCAGCCAAGACCCGACAGGGGACGAGCAGTACTTC
TRBV4-3	NA	TRBJ1-2	few	CASSQATGNYGYTF	TGCGCCAGCAGCCAGGCAACAGGGAACTATGGCTACACCTTC
TRBV28	NA	TRBJ1-2	NA	CASSPPTNYGYTF	TGTGCCAGCAGCCCGCCGACTAACTATGGCTACACCTTC
TRBV6-5	NA	TRBJ2-5	few	CASSYSQAPYHEQYF	TGTGCCAGCAGTTACTCCCAGGCACCTTATCACGAACAGTACTTC
TRBV14	NA	TRBJ1-2	NA	CASSQAAHYTF	TGTGCCAGCAGCCAAGCGGCACATTACACCTTC
TRBV5-1	TRBD2	TRBJ2-3	once	CASSQLAADTQYF	TGCGCCAGCAGCCAACTAGCGGCAGATACGCAGTATTTT
TRBV29-1	NA	TRBJ2-1	NA	CSVESGPSSYNEQFF	TGCAGCGTTGAATCCGGACCGAGCTCCTACAATGAGCAGTTCTTC
TRBV29-1	NA	TRBJ2-1	once	CGYLSHNSYNEQFF	TGCGGCTACTTATCCCATAACTCCTACAATGAGCAGTTCTTC
TRBV7-3	TRBD2	TRBJ2-1	NA	CASSAIAGGPGEQFF	TGTGCCAGCAGCGCCATAGCGGGAGGGCCCGGTGAGCAGTTCTTC
TRBV24-1	NA	TRBJ1-3	NA	CATSPGKDSGNTIYF	TGTGCCACCAGTCCGGGGAAAGACTCTGGAAACACCATATATTTT
TRBV4-1	NA	TRBJ2-7	few	CASSQGGNRFGGEQYF	TGCGCCAGCAGCCAAGGGGGGAACAGGTTCGGGGGCGAGCAGTACTTC
TRBV3-1	TRBD2	TRBJ2-5	NA	CASSRAGGIQETQYF	TGTGCCAGCAGCCGAGCGGGAGGAATACAAGAGACCCAGTACTTC
TRBV4-2	NA	TRBJ2-5	few	CASSQGKFTRDETQYF	TGTGCCAGCAGCCAAGGAAAGTTTACAAGGGACGAGACCCAGTACTTC
TRBV7-2	NA	TRBJ2-4	NA	CASSTGSGPQYF	TGTGCCAGCAGCACCGGCTCCGGGCCCCAGTACTTC
TRBV6-1	TRBD1	TRBJ1-5	NA	CASSEDRVGNQPQHF	TGTGCCAGCAGTGAGGACAGGGTAGGCAATCAGCCCCAGCATTTT
TRBV6-6	TRBD2	TRBJ2-3	NA	CASSAGTSGATDTQYF	TGTGCCAGCAGTGCCGGGACTAGCGGGGCAACAGATACGCAGTATTTT
TRBV7-8	NA	TRBJ1-2	NA	CASSLARDPNYGYTF	TGTGCCAGCAGCTTAGCCAGGGACCCCAACTATGGCTACACCTTC
TRBV7-6	TRBD2	TRBJ2-3	NA	CASRPGREVDTQYF	TGTGCCAGCAGACCGGGGAGGGAGGTAGATACGCAGTATTTT
TRBV4-2	TRBD1	TRBJ2-5	few	CASSQDGDRGTQETQYF	TGTGCCAGCAGCCAAGATGGGGACAGGGGAACTCAAGAGACCCAGTACTTC
TRBV10-3	NA	TRBJ2-5	NA	CAISESNPRQETQYF	TGTGCCATCAGTGAGTCGAATCCTCGGCAAGAGACCCAGTACTTC
TRBV6-5	NA	TRBJ1-4	NA	CASSPREDEKLFF	TGTGCCAGCAGTCCTAGGGAAGATGAAAAACTGTTTTTT
TRBV12-5	TRBD1	TRBJ2-5	few	CASGPGTGGVTDQQYF	TGTGCTAGTGGACCTGGGACAGGGGGAGTCACCGATCAGCAGTACTTC
TRBV13	TRBD2	TRBJ2-3	NA	CASRLGGSADTQYF	TGTGCCAGCAGGTTGGGCGGGAGTGCAGATACGCAGTATTTT
TRBV7-2	NA	TRBJ1-2	NA	CASSHRERSGYTF	TGTGCCAGCAGCCACAGGGAGAGAAGTGGCTACACCTTC